The clone carrying this TCR beta chain has just a few counts. Its antigen is not identified. A much larger clone differs by one base, so this may be a read error. The sample is drawn from a study of CD8+CD57+ T cells in acquired aplastic anemia. Study information: Sorted CD4+ and CD8+ cell DNA averaged about 3 ug.

Genomic DNA, serving as template, underwent TCR beta VDJ and CDR3 profiling. TCRdb re-called the reads with MiXCR, one entry per CDR3 protein. This sample has around 400,000 distinct CDR3 sequences, with about two thirds found just once. This CDR3 is built from 14 residues. CDR1 and CDR2 from the germline V gene are SGHTA and FQGNSA. Study conclusions and caveats: Statistical testing detected no significant gap in CD8+ Simpson's diversity between patients and controls. Fewer than 35 sequences, all CD8+ CDR3, were shared between patients and controls.

The gene calls are TRBV7-2 and TRBJ2-5; 8 nucleotides align to TRBD1. This TCR came from a human donor in good health, serving as a control. The sequenced material came from sorted CD4+, CD8+, or CD8+CD57+ T cells (not recorded which) from PBMCs. The CDR3 region has the DNA TGTGCCGGCAGCAGGGACAGGCCCCAAGAGACCCAGTACTTC. Translation: CAGSRDRPQETQYF.